The entry below describes one T cell receptor (beta chain). Its antigen is currently not known. Per-base quality was not reported, and no clone a single base away is much larger than it. This entry belongs to a study of early T cells in non-severe SARS-CoV-2 infection (dated by TCRdb to the early 2020s). Regarding the complete study: Because TCR sequencing relied on bulk RNA taken from unsorted whole blood, pairing of alpha and beta chains was not possible. Study-wide findings and limitations: VDJdb matching was skewed toward anti-spike CD8 responses and likely underestimated virus-specific expansions, missing private and CD4 specificities.

The library relied on 5' RACE. Sequencing was carried out with a NextSeq 500. Unique molecular identifiers were attached to individual cDNA molecules in the TCR library protocol so that sequencing error and PCR bias could be corrected. TCR alpha and beta chains were both sequenced, and the abundances of alpha and beta sequences in each sample were closely correlated with each other. The paper's processing steps were these. V gene, J gene and CDR3 annotation of TCR sequences was performed with Decombinator V4. Expanded TCRs were defined as changing significantly between any two time points under a Poisson model with p below 0.0001. TCR abundances were normalised to the total number of TCRs sequenced per sample and were expressed as counts per million. TRAV1-2 paired with TRAJ12, TRAJ20 or TRAJ33 defined MAIT TCRs, while TRAV10 paired with TRAJ18 defined iNKT TCRs. VDJdb, accessed 1 November 2021, was searched for CMV, EBV and SARS-CoV-2 annotated TCRs, excluding TCRs annotated for multiple antigens. TCRdb applied fastp at Q25 and MiXCR to the public reads, then kept only in-frame beta chains. Rows are combined by CDR3 protein, so each entry shows the most common genes and DNA. The V and J calls shown here were made by TCRdb, not taken from the authors' results. This sample gives 65,000 to 90,000 distinct CDR3 sequences in total; 12% of them show up just once. The ten largest account for less than 8.5% of the sample.

Here V drops 4 bases and J drops 9 bases, and the junction holds 3 bases not matched to any gene. In the germline V gene (reference sequence), CDR1 corresponds to DFQATT and CDR2 to SNEGSKA. Inclusive of the bounding cysteine and phenylalanine, the CDR3 is 13 residues long. Here the CDR3 DNA is all that survives: 39 bases in frame from base 1. The study was a case-control design nested within a healthcare worker cohort in London, UK, with weekly nasopharyngeal swab PCR tests and blood sampling. Healthcare workers were recruited during the week of the UK lockdown, between 23 and 31 March 2020, and followed weekly for up to roughly 15 weeks.

The receptor was derived from an adult who was a healthcare worker with PCR-confirmed SARS-CoV-2 infection or an uninfected control (not recorded which). The sequencing input was whole blood. The sequence links TRBV20-1 to TRBJ1-4, and TRBD1 aligns with 12 junction nucleotides. DNA sequence: TGCAGTGCTACCGGGACAGGGGGCCAAAAACTGTTTTTT. Its translation reads: CSATGTGGQKLFF.